Listed below are T cell receptor beta chains from one sample, sequenced in a study of a mutant IDH1 vaccine in newly diagnosed glioma. For these receptors, no antigen is known. TCRdb's table, derived via immunoSEQ multiplex PCR, lists solely in-frame clones and lacks some. The repertoire holds roughly 56,000 clones, roughly 80% seen once, with roughly 5% in the top ten. The sequencing used PBMCs, collected from a glioma patient whose treatment included an IDH1 peptide vaccine. The source is a man between 50 and 59 years old with glioma. Each CDR3 is given with its conserved first and last residue. A D gene is named only where the DNA matches it firmly. Clone size is stated in some rows and not others, as once, few, many or a class when expanded.

clone_size j_call v_call d_call cdr3_nt cdr3_aa
. TRBJ1-5 TRBV5-1 . TGCGCCAGCAGCCCCTCAGGGAGAGGCCAGCCCCAGCATTTT CASSPSGRGQPQHF
. TRBJ1-2 TRBV2 . TGTGCCAGCAGTGAAGTGTGGGCCCTCCGTGACTATGGCTACACCTTC CASSEVWALRDYGYTF
few TRBJ2-2 TRBV14 TRBD1 TGTGCCAGCAGCCAACCTGGACAGGGGAGAGTCACCGGGGAGCTGTTTTTT CASSQPGQGRVTGELFF
. TRBJ2-7 TRBV7-2 TRBD1 TGTGCCAGCAGCTGGGACAGAACCTACGAGCAGTACTTC CASSWDRTYEQYF
. TRBJ1-1 TRBV9 . TGTGCCAGCAGCGTAGACCCCTCTGAGAACACTGAAGCTTTCTTT CASSVDPSENTEAFF
. TRBJ2-3 TRBV19 . TGTGCCAGTAGTTTCCGGGACACCAGTAGCACAGATACGCAGTATTTT CASSFRDTSSTDTQYF
. TRBJ2-5 TRBV18 TRBD2 TGTGCCAGCTCACCACCCGGGGGGATAGAGACCCAGTACTTC CASSPPGGIETQYF
. TRBJ2-1 TRBV9 . TGTGCCAGCAGCGTAGAAAGCGGTGGCTACAATGAGCAGTTCTTC CASSVESGGYNEQFF
. TRBJ1-4 TRBV19 TRBD1 TGTGCCAGTAGTATAGTCACTGGCAGGGGGGATGAAAAACTGTTTTTT CASSIVTGRGDEKLFF
. TRBJ1-3 TRBV7-2 . TGTGCCAGCAGCTCGCCTGGAAACACCATATATTTT CASSSPGNTIYF
. TRBJ2-7 TRBV19 TRBD1 TGTGCCAGTAGTGGGACAGGGGTCTACGAGCAGTACTTC CASSGTGVYEQYF
. TRBJ1-1 TRBV6-6 . TGTGCCAGCAGTTACCGCGGGATCGGGAACACTGAAGCTTTCTTT CASSYRGIGNTEAFF
. TRBJ2-7 TRBV4-1 . TGCGCCAGCAGCCAAGAGGGGGCGAAACCGTACGAGCAGTACTTC CASSQEGAKPYEQYF
. TRBJ2-5 TRBV30 TRBD1 TGTGCCTGGAGTGCATTCCCCGGGACAGGGGAAGAGACCCAGTACTTC CAWSAFPGTGEETQYF
. TRBJ2-5 TRBV25-1 . TGTGCCAGCCAGAAACAAGAGACCCAGTACTTC CASQKQETQYF
many TRBJ2-5 TRBV2 TRBD1 TGTGCCAGCAGAGGAAAACAGGGGGCTCAAGAGACCCAGTACTTC CASRGKQGAQETQYF
. TRBJ1-5 TRBV27 . TGTGCCAGCAGTTTAAACGGCGGGCCCCAGCATTTT CASSLNGGPQHF
. TRBJ1-1 TRBV4-3 . TGCGCCAGCAGCCAAGAAAGGGAAACTGAAGCTTTCTTT CASSQERETEAFF
. TRBJ2-6 TRBV5-6 . TGTGCCAGCAGCTTGAGGTGGGGGAGTGGGGCCAACGTCCTGACTTTC CASSLRWGSGANVLTF
. TRBJ1-1 TRBV14 TRBD1 TGTGCCAGCAGCTTTAGACCGGGACAGCTCATGAACACTGAAGCTTTCTTT CASSFRPGQLMNTEAFF
. TRBJ2-1 TRBV4-2 TRBD2 TGTGCCAGCAGCCACAAGACACTAGCGGGGGGTCCGAGCTCCTACAATGAGCAGTTCTTC CASSHKTLAGGPSSYNEQFF
. TRBJ1-2 TRBV10-3 TRBD1 TGTGCCATCAGTGACCCCACTAAACAGGGGCCGACTAACTATGGCTACACCTTC CAISDPTKQGPTNYGYTF
. TRBJ1-4 TRBV4-2 . TGTGCCAGCAGCCAAGACAGGGATGAAAAACTGTTTTTT CASSQDRDEKLFF
. TRBJ2-7 TRBV2 . TGTGCCAGCATCGGGCAGGGGAGCTCCTACGAGCAGTACTTC CASIGQGSSYEQYF
. TRBJ2-7 TRBV9 . TGTGCCAGCAGCGTAGTTCGGGGCCCCTCCTACGAGCAGTACTTC CASSVVRGPSYEQYF
. TRBJ1-1 TRBV6-5 TRBD1 TGTGCCAGCAGAAGCGACAGGGAGGCTGAAGCTTTCTTT CASRSDREAEAFF
few TRBJ2-3 TRBV9 . TGTGCCAGCAGCGTAGGGGAGTGGGGGGATACGCAGTATTTT CASSVGEWGDTQYF
. TRBJ2-7 TRBV20-1 . TGCAGTGCCGGGAGCTACGAGCAGTACTTC CSAGSYEQYF
few TRBJ1-1 TRBV2 . TGTGCCAGCAGTGAAAGGGACACCTACACTGAAGCTTTCTTT CASSERDTYTEAFF
. TRBJ2-5 TRBV5-1 . TGCGCCAGCAGCCAGGAGTTTCGGGAGACCCAGTACTTC CASSQEFRETQYF
. TRBJ1-3 TRBV14 . TGTGCCAGCAGCCTTGGAAACACCATATATTTT CASSLGNTIYF
few TRBJ1-5 TRBV7-2 . TGTGCCAGCAGCTTAACGGGGAGAGGCAATCAGCCCCAGCATTTT CASSLTGRGNQPQHF
few TRBJ1-5 TRBV19 . TGTGCCAGTAAAGGGGGGTCGGACGATCAGCCCCAGCATTTT CASKGGSDDQPQHF
. TRBJ2-2 TRBV27 . TGTGCCAGCAGGTCCTTGGACAGCTACACCGGGGAGCTGTTTTTT CASRSLDSYTGELFF
. TRBJ1-2 TRBV4-2 . TGTGCCAGCAGCCAAGAAAGGGCGAGCTATGGCTACACCTTC CASSQERASYGYTF
. TRBJ2-7 TRBV5-1 . TGCGCCAGCAGCTTGGAACCGGGAAGATTCGGCGAGCAGTACTTC CASSLEPGRFGEQYF
. TRBJ1-5 TRBV5-4 . TGTGCCAGCAGCGCCCAGGGAGGCAATCAGCCCCAGCATTTT CASSAQGGNQPQHF
. TRBJ2-7 TRBV5-4 . TGTGCCAGCAGCTTGGAAAGGCAGGGGACAAACGAGCAGTACTTC CASSLERQGTNEQYF
. TRBJ2-7 TRBV9 . TGTGCCAGCAGGAATGTACAGGACAGCTCCTACGAGCAGTACTTC CASRNVQDSSYEQYF
once TRBJ1-4 TRBV6-6 TRBD1 TGTGCCAGCACCCTAGGACAGGGAGGGTCAGAAAAACTGTTTTTT CASTLGQGGSEKLFF
. TRBJ2-1 TRBV30 . TGTGCCTGGAGTCTTCAGGGAAATGAGCAGTTCTTC CAWSLQGNEQFF
. TRBJ1-6 TRBV7-3 TRBD1 TGTGCCAGCAGCCAGACAGGGAACAGCTCACCCCTCCACTTT CASSQTGNSSPLHF
. TRBJ2-7 TRBV29-1 TRBD2 TGCAGCGTTGAAGTGGGACTAGGTTTGGGCGAGCAGTACTTC CSVEVGLGLGEQYF
. TRBJ1-2 TRBV5-6 . TGTGCCAGCAGCTTGGCCCAAATAAGGTTGGATGTTTCGGCTGGCTACACCTTC CASSLAQIRLDVSAGYTF
. TRBJ1-4 TRBV7-9 TRBD1 TGTGCCAGCAGCTTAGTAGGGCCGACAGGGGAAAAACTGTTTTTT CASSLVGPTGEKLFF
. TRBJ1-4 TRBV30 TRBD1 TGTGCCTGGAGTGGGGGGGGACAGAATGAAAAACTGTTTTTT CAWSGGGQNEKLFF
once TRBJ2-7 TRBV5-6 . TGTGCCAGCAGCTCTCGGCGCTACGAGCAGTACTTC CASSSRRYEQYF
. TRBJ2-7 TRBV19 TRBD2 TGTGCCACCAGAACTAGCGGGGTTTCCTACGAGCAGTACTTC CATRTSGVSYEQYF
. TRBJ2-6 TRBV14 . TGTGCCAGCAGCCAAGAGGGGTACGGGGCCAACGTCCTGACTTTC CASSQEGYGANVLTF
few TRBJ2-7 TRBV15 TRBD1 TGTGCCACCAGCAGAGGGACAGGGGGCTACGAGCAGTACTTC CATSRGTGGYEQYF